This TCR beta chain was captured in a study of blood T cell repertoires in COVID-19. Study in general: Material from acute and convalescent COVID-19 was sourced from the United States, Italy and Spain.

Produced via immunoSEQ multiplex PCR; TCRdb's table is partial and in-frame only. The sample includes more than 250,000 clones, roughly 86% of them seen just once. This TCR derives from a young woman who had recovered from COVID-19. The material sequenced was PBMCs or T cells enriched from blood (not recorded which).

The CDR3 sequence is CASSRLREATYEQYF. In DNA form, the CDR3 reads TGTGCCAGCAGTCGGTTGCGGGAGGCTACCTACGAGCAGTACTTC. This chain joins TRBV27 and TRBJ2-7, with 8 bases that match TRBD2. Germline lookup yields CDR1 MNHEY and CDR2 SMNVEV (reference sequence). V trimming: 5 bases; J trimming: 2 bases; junction bases outside the gene matches: 8. This CDR3 is 15 amino acids long.